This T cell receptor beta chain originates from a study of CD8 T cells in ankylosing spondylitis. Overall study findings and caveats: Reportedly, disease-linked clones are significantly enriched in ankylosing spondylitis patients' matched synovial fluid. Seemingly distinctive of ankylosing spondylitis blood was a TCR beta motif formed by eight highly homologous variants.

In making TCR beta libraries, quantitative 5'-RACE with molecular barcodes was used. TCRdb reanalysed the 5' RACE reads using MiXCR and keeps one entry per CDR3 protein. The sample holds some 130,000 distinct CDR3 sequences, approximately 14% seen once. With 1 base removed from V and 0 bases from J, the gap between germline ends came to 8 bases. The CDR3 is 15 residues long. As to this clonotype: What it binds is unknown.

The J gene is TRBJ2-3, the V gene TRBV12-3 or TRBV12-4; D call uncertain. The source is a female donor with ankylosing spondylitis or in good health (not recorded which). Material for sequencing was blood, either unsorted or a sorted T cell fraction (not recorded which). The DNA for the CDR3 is TGTGCCAGCAGTTTAGGGACGAAAAGCACAGATACGCAGTATTTT. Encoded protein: CASSLGTKSTDTQYF.